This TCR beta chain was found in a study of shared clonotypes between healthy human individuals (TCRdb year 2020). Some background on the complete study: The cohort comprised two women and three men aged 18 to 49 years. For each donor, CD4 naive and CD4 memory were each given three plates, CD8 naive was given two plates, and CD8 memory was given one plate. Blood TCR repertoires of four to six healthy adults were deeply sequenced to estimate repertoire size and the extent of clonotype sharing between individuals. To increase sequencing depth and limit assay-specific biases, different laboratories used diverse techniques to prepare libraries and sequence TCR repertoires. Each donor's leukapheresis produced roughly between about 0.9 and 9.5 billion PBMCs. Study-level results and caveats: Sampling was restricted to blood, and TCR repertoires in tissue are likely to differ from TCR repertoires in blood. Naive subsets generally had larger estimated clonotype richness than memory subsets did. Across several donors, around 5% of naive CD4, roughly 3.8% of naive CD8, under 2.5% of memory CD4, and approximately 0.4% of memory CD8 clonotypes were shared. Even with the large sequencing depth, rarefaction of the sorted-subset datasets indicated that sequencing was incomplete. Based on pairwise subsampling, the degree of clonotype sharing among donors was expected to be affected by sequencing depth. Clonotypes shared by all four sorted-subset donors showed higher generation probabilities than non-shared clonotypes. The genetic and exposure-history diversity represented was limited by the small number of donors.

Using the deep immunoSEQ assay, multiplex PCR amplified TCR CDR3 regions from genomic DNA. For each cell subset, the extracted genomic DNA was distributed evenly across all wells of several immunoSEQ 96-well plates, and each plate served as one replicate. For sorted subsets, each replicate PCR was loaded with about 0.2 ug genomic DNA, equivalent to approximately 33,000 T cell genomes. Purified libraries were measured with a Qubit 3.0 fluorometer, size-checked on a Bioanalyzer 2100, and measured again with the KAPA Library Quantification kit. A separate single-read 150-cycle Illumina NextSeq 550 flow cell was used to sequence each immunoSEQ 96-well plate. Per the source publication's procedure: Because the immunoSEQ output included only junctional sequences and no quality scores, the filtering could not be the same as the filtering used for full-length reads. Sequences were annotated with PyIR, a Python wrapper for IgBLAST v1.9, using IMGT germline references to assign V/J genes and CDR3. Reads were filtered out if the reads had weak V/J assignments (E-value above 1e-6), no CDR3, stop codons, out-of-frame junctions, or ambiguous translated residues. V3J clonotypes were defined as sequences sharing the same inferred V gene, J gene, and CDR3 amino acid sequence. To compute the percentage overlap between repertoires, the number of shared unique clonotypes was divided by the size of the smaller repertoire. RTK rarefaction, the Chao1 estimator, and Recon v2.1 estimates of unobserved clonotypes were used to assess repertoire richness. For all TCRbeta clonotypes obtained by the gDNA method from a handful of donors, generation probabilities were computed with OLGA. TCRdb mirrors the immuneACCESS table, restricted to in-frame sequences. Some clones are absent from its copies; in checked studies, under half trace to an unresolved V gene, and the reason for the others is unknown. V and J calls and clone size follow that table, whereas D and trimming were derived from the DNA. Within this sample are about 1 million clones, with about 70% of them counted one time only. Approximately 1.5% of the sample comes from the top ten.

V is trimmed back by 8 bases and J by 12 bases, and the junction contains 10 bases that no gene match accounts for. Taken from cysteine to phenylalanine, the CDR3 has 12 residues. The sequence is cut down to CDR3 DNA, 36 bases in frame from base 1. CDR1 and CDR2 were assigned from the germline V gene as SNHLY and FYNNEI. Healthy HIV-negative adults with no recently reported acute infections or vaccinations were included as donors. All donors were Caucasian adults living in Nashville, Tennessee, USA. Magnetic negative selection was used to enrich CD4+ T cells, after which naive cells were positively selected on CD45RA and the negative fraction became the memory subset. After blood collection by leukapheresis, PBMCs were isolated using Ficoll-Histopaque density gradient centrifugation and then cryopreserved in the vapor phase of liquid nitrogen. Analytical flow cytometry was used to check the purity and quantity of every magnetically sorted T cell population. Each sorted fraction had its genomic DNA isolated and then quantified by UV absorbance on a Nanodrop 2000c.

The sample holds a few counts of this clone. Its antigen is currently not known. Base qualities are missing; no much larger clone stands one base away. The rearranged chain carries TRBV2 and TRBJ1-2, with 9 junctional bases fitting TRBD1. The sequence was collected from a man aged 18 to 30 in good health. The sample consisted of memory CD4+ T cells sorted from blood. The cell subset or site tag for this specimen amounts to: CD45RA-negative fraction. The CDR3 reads CASQKGQGADTF. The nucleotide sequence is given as TGTGCCAGCCAGAAGGGACAGGGAGCCGACACCTTC.